This record looks at one T cell receptor beta chain sequence and its context. The V and J ends lost 5 bases and 2 bases respectively, with 16 bases between them. Germline values: CDR1 MNHEY, CDR2 SVGEGT. The CDR3 runs 15 residues. This sample was taken from a study of blood T cell repertoires in COVID-19. The data were produced by immunoSEQ multiplex PCR, yet TCRdb's version contains in-frame clones alone and is incomplete. The sample has about 240,000 clones, around 87% seen once. J is TRBJ2-7 and V is TRBV6-2 or TRBV6-3; D is uncertain. The specimen sequenced was peripheral blood. This sequence was found in a man aged 60 to 75 who had recovered from COVID-19. The CDR3 loop reads CASSVWSAGPYEQYF. In DNA, the CDR3 is TGTGCCAGCAGTGTATGGTCGGCTGGGCCCTACGAGCAGTACTTC.